This TCR beta chain was captured by sequencing in a study of cytomegalovirus exposure and HLA in healthy donors. For the study at large: The Caucasian-associated ancestry cluster contained about four fifths of the roughly 390 genotyped donors.

The CDR3 sequence is 15 residues long. Germline CDR1 SGHVS, CDR2 FNYEAQ. V lost 5 bases, J lost 1 base, and 9 bases lay in between. PCR primers comprised 60 Vbeta and 13 Jbeta primers. Profiling relied on immunoSEQ multiplex PCR, and the TCRdb table lists in-frame clones only, not all of them. This repertoire includes approximately 200,000 clones. Regarding the study as a whole: A later analysis found common viral pathogens apparently linked to several of the most significant clusters. Later on, a genetic analysis was performed. It linked a missense variant in DCLRE1C with V- and J-gene trimming of TCR beta. It was taken for granted in presence/absence analyses that sequencing depth across donors was roughly uniform.

On this clone itself: The antigen is not known.

This clonotype was sampled from a boy younger than 18 in good health and CMV-seronegative. The source material was PBMCs. The V call is TRBV7-6, the J call TRBJ2-6; TRBD2 is a possible D gene (5 bases). CDR3 sequence: CASSRRGSGANVLTF. Written as DNA, the CDR3 is TGTGCCAGCAGCCGCCGGGGTTCTGGGGCCAACGTCCTGACTTTC.